This T cell receptor beta chain was recovered during a study of blood T cell repertoires in COVID-19. Clones were sequenced by immunoSEQ multiplex PCR, and TCRdb holds only the in-frame ones, with some missing. The sample shows around 140,000 clones, about 87% of them seen only once. The CDR3 sequence is 12 residues long. V lost 4 bases and J lost 5, with 5 bases in between. Germline-derived CDR1 and CDR2 are LNHDA and SQIVND (reference sequence). The sequence came from a woman aged 45-65 years with acute or convalescent COVID-19. What was sequenced was peripheral blood. The chain carries TRBV19 and TRBJ2-2, with unresolved D. CDR3 sequence (DNA): TGTGCCAGTAGTACCGGTACCGGGGAGCTGTTTTTT. Translated, it gives CASSTGTGELFF.